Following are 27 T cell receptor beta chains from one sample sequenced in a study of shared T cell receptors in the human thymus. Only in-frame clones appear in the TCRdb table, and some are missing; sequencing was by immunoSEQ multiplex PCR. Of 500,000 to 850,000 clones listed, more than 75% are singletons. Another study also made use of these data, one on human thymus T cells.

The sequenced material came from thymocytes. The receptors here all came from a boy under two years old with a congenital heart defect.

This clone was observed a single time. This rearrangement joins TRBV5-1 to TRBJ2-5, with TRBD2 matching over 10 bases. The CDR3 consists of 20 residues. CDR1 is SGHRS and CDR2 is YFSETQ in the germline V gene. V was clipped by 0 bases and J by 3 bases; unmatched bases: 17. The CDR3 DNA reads TGCGCCAGCAGCTTGGATCCGGGACTAGCGACCAAGTGGCAGAAAGAGACCCAGTACTTC. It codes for CASSLDPGLATKWQKETQYF.

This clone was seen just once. CDR3 amino acids: CASSLTGGADEKLFF. The CDR3 coding sequence is TGTGCCAGCAGTTTAACAGGGGGCGCTGACGAAAAACTGTTTTTT. The rearrangement links TRBV28 to TRBJ1-4; 9 bases match TRBD1. The ends lost 2 bases at V and 8 bases at J; junction bases unmatched: 6. The CDR3 is 15 residues long. CDR1 is MDHEN and CDR2 is SYDVKM in the germline V gene.

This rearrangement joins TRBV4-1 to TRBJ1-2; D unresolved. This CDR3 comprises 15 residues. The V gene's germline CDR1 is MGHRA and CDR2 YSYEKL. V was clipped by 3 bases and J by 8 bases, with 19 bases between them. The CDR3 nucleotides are TGCGCCAGCAGCCACAGGTATCCGTATAGTGTCGGCTACACCTTC. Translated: CASSHRYPYSVGYTF.

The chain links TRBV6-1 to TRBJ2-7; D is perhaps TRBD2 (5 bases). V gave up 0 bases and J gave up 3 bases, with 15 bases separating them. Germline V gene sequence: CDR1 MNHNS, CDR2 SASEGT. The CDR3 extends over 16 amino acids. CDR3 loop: CASSEARTPGVYEQYF. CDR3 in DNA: TGTGCCAGCAGTGAAGCTCGGACTCCCGGGGTCTACGAGCAGTACTTC.

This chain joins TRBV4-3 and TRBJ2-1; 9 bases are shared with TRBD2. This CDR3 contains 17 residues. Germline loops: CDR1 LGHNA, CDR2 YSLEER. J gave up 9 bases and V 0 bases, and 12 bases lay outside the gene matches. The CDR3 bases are TGCGCCAGCAGCCAAGATCTAGCGGCGGGAGGGCCGGTTGAGCAGTTCTTC. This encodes CASSQDLAAGGPVEQFF.

The chain's CDR3 is CASSWGGNSYNEQFF. The CDR3 nucleotides read TGTGCCAGCAGCTGGGGCGGGAATAGCTACAATGAGCAGTTCTTC. V usage is TRBV7-9 and J usage is TRBJ2-1; possible D gene TRBD2, 6 bases. Looked up from germline, CDR1 is SEHNR and CDR2 is FQNEAQ (reference sequence). Trimming stripped 4 bases from V and 3 bases from J, with 13 bases between. The CDR3 has 15 amino acids.

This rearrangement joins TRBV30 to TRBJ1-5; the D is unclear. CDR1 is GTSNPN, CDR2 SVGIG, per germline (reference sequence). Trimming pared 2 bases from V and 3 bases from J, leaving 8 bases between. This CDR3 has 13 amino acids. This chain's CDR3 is CAWSLSPNQPQHF. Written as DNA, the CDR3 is TGTGCCTGGAGTCTAAGTCCCAATCAGCCCCAGCATTTT.

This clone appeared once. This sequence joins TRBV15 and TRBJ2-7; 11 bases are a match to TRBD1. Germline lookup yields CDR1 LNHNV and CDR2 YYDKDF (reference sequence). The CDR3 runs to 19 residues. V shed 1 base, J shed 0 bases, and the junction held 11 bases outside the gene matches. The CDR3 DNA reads TGTGCCACCAGCAGAGGGGGGGACAGGGGGGCCCTTCACTCCTACGAGCAGTACTTC. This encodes CATSRGGDRGALHSYEQYF.

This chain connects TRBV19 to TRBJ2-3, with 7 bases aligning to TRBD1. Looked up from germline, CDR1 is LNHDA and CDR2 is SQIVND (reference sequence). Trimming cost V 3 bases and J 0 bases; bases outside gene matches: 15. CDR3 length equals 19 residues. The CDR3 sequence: CASSIRGRMTMASTDTQYF. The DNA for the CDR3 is TGTGCCAGTAGTATTAGGGGGCGCATGACCATGGCTAGCACAGATACGCAGTATTTT.

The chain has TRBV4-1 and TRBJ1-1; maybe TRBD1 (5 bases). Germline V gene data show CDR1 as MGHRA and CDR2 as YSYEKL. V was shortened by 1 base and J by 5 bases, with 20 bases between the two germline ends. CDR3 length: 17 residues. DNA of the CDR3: TGCGCCAGCAGCCAAGGCCCCAGGGTAGCCGGGAGGACTGAAGCTTTCTTT. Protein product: CASSQGPRVAGRTEAFF.

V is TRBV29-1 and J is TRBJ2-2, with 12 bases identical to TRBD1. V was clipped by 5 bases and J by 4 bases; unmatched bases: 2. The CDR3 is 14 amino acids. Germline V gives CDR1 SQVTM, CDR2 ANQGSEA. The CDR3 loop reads CSVPGQGATGELFF. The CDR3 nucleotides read TGCAGCGTTCCGGGACAGGGGGCCACCGGGGAGCTGTTTTTT.

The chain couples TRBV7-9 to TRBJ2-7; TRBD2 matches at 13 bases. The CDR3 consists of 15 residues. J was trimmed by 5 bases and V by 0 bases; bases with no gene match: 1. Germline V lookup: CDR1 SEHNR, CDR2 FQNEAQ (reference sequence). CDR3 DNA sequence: TGTGCCAGCAGCTTAGCCGGACTAGCGGGGGACGAGCAGTACTTC. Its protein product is CASSLAGLAGDEQYF.

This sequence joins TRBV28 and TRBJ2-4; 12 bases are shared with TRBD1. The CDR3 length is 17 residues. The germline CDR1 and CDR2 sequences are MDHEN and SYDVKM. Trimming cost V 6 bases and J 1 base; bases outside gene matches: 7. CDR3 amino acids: CASRPPGQGAAKNIQYF. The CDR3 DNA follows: TGTGCCAGCAGACCGCCGGGACAGGGGGCGGCCAAAAACATTCAGTACTTC.

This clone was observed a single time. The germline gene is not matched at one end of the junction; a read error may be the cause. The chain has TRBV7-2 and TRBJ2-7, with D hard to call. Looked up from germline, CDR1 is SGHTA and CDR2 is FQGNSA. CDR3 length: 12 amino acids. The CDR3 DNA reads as TGTGCCAGCAGCTTAGCGCCTTTAGAGGCGAGCTTC. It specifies CASSLAPLEASF.

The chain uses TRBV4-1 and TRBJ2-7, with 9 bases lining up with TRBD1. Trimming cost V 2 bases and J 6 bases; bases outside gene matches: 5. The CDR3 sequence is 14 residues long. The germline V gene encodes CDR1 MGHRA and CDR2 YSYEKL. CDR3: CASSQTQGAGEQYF. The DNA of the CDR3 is TGCGCCAGCAGCCAAACACAGGGGGCGGGCGAGCAGTACTTC.

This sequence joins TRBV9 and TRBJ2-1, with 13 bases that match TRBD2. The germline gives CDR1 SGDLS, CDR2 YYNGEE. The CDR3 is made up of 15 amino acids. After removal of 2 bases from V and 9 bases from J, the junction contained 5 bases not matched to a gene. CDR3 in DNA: TGTGCCAGCAGCGTCGGACTAGCGGGAGAAAGTGAGCAGTTCTTC. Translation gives CASSVGLAGESEQFF.

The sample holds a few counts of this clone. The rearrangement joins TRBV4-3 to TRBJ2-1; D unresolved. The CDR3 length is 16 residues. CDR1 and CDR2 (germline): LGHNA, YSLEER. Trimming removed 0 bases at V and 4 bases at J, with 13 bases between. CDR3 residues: CASSQDLVSIYNEQFF. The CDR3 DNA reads TGCGCCAGCAGCCAAGATCTAGTGTCTATATACAATGAGCAGTTCTTC.

The CDR3 region is CASRPLGVTNEKLFF. The CDR3 DNA follows: TGTGCCAGCAGGCCTCTAGGGGTAACTAATGAAAAACTGTTTTTT. The chain combines TRBV28 with TRBJ1-4; a possible D gene is TRBD1 (5 bases). V was clipped by 6 bases and J by 1 base, with 12 bases between them. Germline V gene lookup returns CDR1 MDHEN and CDR2 SYDVKM. The CDR3 runs to 15 residues.

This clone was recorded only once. CDR3: CASSYRGDGAYEQYF. As DNA, the CDR3 is TGCGCCAGCTCGTACAGGGGGGACGGCGCCTACGAGCAGTACTTC. V usage is TRBV10-2 and J usage is TRBJ2-7; 8 nucleotides align to TRBD1. Germline loops: CDR1 WSHSY, CDR2 SAAADI. The J segment lost 2 bases and the V segment lost 8 bases, leaving 11 bases of the junction unmatched. The CDR3 extends over 15 amino acids.

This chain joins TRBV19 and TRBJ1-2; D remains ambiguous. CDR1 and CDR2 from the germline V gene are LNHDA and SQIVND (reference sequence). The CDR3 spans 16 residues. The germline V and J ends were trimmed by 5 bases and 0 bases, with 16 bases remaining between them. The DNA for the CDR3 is TGTGCCAGTAGTCCACGAGGGCGAGTAGCTAACTATGGCTACACCTTC. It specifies CASSPRGRVANYGYTF.

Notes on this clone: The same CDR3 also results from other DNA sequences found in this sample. The CDR3 DNA sequence: TGTGCCAGCAGTTACTCGAGGGGGCTGAACACTGAAGCTTTCTTT. Encoded protein: CASSYSRGLNTEAFF. The chain links TRBV6-5 to TRBJ1-1, with 7 nucleotides matching TRBD1. The CDR3 sequence is 15 residues long. V was clipped by 0 bases and J by 0 bases; unmatched bases: 1. Germline V gene sequence: CDR1 MNHEY, CDR2 SVGAGI.

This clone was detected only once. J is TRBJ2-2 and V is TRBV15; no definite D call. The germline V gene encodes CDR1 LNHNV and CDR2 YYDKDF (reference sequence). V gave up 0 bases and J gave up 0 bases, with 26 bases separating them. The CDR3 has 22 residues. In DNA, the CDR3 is TGTGCCACCAGCAGAGATCCGGTTGTATTAGCCCGACCTCCGGCGAACACCGGGGAGCTGTTTTTT. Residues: CATSRDPVVLARPPANTGELFF.

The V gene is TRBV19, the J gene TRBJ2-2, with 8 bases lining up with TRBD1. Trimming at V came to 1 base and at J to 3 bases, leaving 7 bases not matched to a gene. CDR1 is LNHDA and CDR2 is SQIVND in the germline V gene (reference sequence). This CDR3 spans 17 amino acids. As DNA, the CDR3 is TGTGCCAGTAGTATAGCGGCAGGGGGCGAGGACACCGGGGAGCTGTTTTTT. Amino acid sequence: CASSIAAGGEDTGELFF.

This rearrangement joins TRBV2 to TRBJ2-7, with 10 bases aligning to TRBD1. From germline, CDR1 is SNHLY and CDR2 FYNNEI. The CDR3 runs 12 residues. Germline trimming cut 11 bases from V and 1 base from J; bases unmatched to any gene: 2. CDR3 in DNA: TGTGCCCAGGGACAGGGGTCCTACGAGCAGTACTTC. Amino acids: CAQGQGSYEQYF. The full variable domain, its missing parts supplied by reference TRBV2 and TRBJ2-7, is EPEVTQTPSHQVTQMGQEVILRCVPISNHLYFYWYRQILGQKVEFLVSFYNNEISEKSEIFDDQFSVERPDGSNFTLKIRSTKLEDSAMYFCAQGQGSYEQYFGPGTRLTVT.

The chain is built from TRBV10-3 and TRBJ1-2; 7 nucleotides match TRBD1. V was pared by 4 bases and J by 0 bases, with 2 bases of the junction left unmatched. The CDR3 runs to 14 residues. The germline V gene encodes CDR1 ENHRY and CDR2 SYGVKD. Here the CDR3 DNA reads TGTGCCATCAGTGTCGGGACAGCTAACTATGGCTACACCTTC. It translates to CAISVGTANYGYTF.

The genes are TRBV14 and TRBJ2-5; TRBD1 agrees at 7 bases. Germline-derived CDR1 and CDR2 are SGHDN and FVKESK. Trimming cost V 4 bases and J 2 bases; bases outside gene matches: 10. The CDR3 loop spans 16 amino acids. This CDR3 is CASSPRDRTGQETQYF. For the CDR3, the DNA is TGTGCCAGCAGCCCCCGGGACAGAACCGGACAAGAGACCCAGTACTTC.

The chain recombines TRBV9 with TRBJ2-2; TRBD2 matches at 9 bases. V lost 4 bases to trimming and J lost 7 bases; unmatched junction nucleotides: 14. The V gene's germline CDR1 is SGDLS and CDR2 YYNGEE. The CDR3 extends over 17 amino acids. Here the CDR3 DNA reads TGTGCCAGCAGCCTCTCCTCGGCGGGGGGGCATGGCGGGGAGCTGTTTTTT. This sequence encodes CASSLSSAGGHGGELFF.